This T cell receptor (beta chain) was sequenced during a study of cytomegalovirus exposure and HLA in healthy donors. The PCR contained 60 Vbeta and 13 Jbeta primers. Libraries were prepared by immunoSEQ multiplex PCR; TCRdb keeps only in-frame clonotypes and omits some of them. The profile shows fewer than 200,000 clones, 68% of them singletons. The CDR3 contains 14 residues. In germline, CDR1 is KGHSH, CDR2 LQKENI. Deletions cut 3 bases from V and 1 base from J, with 10 bases between. For this clone: Different DNA sequences within this sample yield the same CDR3.

Sequenced: PBMCs. The V gene is TRBV18, the J gene TRBJ2-7, with a tentative D call TRBD2 (6 bases). This TCR was sampled from a young woman in good health and CMV-seropositive. The CDR3 sequence is CASSPTGGSYEQYF. CDR3 coding DNA: TGTGCCAGCTCACCTACAGGAGGGTCCTACGAGCAGTACTTC.